This is a list of T cell receptor beta chains from one sample in a study of shared clonotypes between healthy human individuals. The data were produced by immunoSEQ multiplex PCR, yet TCRdb's version contains in-frame clones alone and is incomplete. The repertoire holds 550,000 to 750,000 clones, with about 90% as singletons. The specimen sequenced was naive CD8+ T cells sorted from blood. All receptors derive from a man aged 25-45 years in good health. Each CDR3 is given with its conserved first and last residue. A D gene is named only where the DNA matches it firmly. Clone size is not always given. Where it is, it says once, few, many or a class for expanded clones.

CDR3aa,CDR3nt,abundance,d_gene,j_gene,v_gene
CASSFSRAGYGYTF,TGTGCCAGCAGTTTTAGCAGGGCAGGGTATGGCTACACCTTC,-,-,TRBJ1-2,TRBV28
CASAPGLLNEKLFF,TGTGCCAGCGCCCCCGGACTCCTTAATGAAAAACTGTTTTTT,-,-,TRBJ1-4,TRBV6-1
CASSLDLVFYEQYF,TGTGCCAGCAGCTTAGATCTGGTGTTCTACGAGCAGTACTTC,-,-,TRBJ2-7,TRBV11-2
CASSLGMLAGVSRYEQYF,TGTGCCAGCAGCTTAGGAATGTTAGCGGGAGTTTCGCGCTACGAGCAGTACTTC,-,TRBD2,TRBJ2-7,TRBV7-8
CASSPGTSGYEQYF,TGTGCCAGCAGCCCCGGGACTAGCGGATACGAGCAGTACTTC,-,TRBD2,TRBJ2-7,TRBV9
CASSPSESYNEQFF,TGTGCCAGCAGCCCTAGCGAGTCCTACAATGAGCAGTTCTTC,once,-,TRBJ2-1,TRBV6-6
CATSRDPPSGRSSYNEQFF,TGTGCCACCAGCAGAGATCCCCCTAGCGGCCGGAGCTCCTACAATGAGCAGTTCTTC,-,TRBD2,TRBJ2-1,TRBV15
CASSLDHSYEQYF,TGCGCCAGCAGCCTCGATCACTCCTACGAGCAGTACTTC,-,-,TRBJ2-7,TRBV10-1
CASSLTPGTGHVIQYF,TGTGCCAGCAGTTTAACCCCCGGGACAGGGCATGTCATTCAGTACTTC,-,TRBD1,TRBJ2-4,TRBV27
CASSLGSSYNEQFF,TGTGCCAGCAGTTTGGGCAGCTCCTACAATGAGCAGTTCTTC,-,-,TRBJ2-1,TRBV27
CASFTGTEAFF,TGTGCCAGTTTCACAGGTACTGAAGCTTTCTTT,-,-,TRBJ1-1,TRBV19
CASSGGSYEQYF,TGTGCCAGCAGTGGCGGGAGTTACGAGCAGTACTTC,-,TRBD2,TRBJ2-7,TRBV2
CSVDGLAGRSYNEQFF,TGCAGCGTTGACGGACTAGCGGGTCGCTCCTACAATGAGCAGTTCTTC,-,TRBD2,TRBJ2-1,TRBV29-1
CASSAPPGAFF,TGTGCCAGCAGTGCGCCCCCTGGGGCTTTCTTT,-,-,TRBJ1-1,TRBV2
CASSDLAGAGETQYF,TGTGCCAGCAGTGATCTAGCGGGAGCGGGAGAGACCCAGTACTTC,-,TRBD2,TRBJ2-5,TRBV2
CASSVVSAGYNEQFF,TGTGCCAGCAGCGTAGTGAGCGCTGGGTACAATGAGCAGTTCTTC,-,-,TRBJ2-1,TRBV9
CASSPRDRASSISF,TGTGCCAGCAGCCCGCGGGACAGGGCCAGTTCGATCTCCTTC,-,TRBD1,TRBJ1-2,TRBV7-2
CASQGLAGTNEQFF,TGCGCCAGCCAGGGACTAGCGGGAACTAATGAGCAGTTCTTC,-,TRBD2,TRBJ2-1,TRBV4-1
CASSLMSDYTF,TGTGCCAGCAGTTTGATGTCAGACTACACCTTC,-,-,TRBJ1-2,TRBV5-6
CASSGSGASRPYEQYF,TGTGCCAGCAGTGGCAGCGGAGCATCTCGGCCCTACGAGCAGTACTTC,-,-,TRBJ2-7,TRBV28
CASSLDRGPWEQYF,TGTGCCAGCAGCTTAGACAGGGGGCCGTGGGAGCAGTACTTC,-,TRBD1,TRBJ2-7,TRBV7-9
CSVDSGVGAEAFF,TGCAGCGTTGATTCAGGGGTAGGGGCTGAAGCTTTCTTT,-,-,TRBJ1-1,TRBV29-1
CASSFPLDTQYF,TGTGCCAGCAGCTTTCCCCTTGATACGCAGTATTTT,few,-,TRBJ2-3,TRBV7-9